In this sample, the clone carrying this T cell receptor beta chain turned up a few times. The target antigen is unknown. The record originates from a study of T-cell reconstitution after alpha-beta-depleted transplantation in children. Points from the study as a whole: The origin of alpha-beta T cells about two months after transplant was reportedly several hundred expanded graft clones. When one year had passed after transplant, most T-cell counts and diversity came from newly produced T cells.

Unique molecular identifiers tagged the TCRbeta library. TCRdb itself ran the PCR reads through MiXCR, one entry per CDR3 protein. This table holds 250,000 to 400,000 distinct CDR3 sequences, around 20% found once. The germline V gene has CDR1 MNHEY and CDR2 SVGAGI. This CDR3 comprises 17 residues. The V gene lost 0 bases and the J gene lost 5 bases, with 19 bases spanning the gap. The chain joins TRBV6-5 to TRBJ1-1; tentatively, D is TRBD1 (5 bases). This TCR was sampled from a male patient younger than 18 who had a stem cell transplant for acute lymphoblastic leukemia, so the T cells may come from the graft donor. The sample here was PBMCs, mostly from graft donor cells, taken 180 days after TCRalphabeta/CD19-depleted stem cell transplant. CDR3 bases: TGTGCCAGCAGTTACTCGATTGGCCAGGGAAAGGGGACTGAAGCTTTCTTT. This translates into CASSYSIGQGKGTEAFF.